Shown below are 3 T cell receptor beta chains from a single sample sequenced in a study of cytomegalovirus exposure and HLA in healthy donors. Use of 60 Vbeta and 13 Jbeta primers characterized the PCR. TCRdb's copy holds only in-frame clones and misses some; the assay was immunoSEQ multiplex PCR. The data hold 150,000 to 200,000 clones, with around 78% observed a single time. What was sequenced was PBMCs. These receptors originate from a middle-aged woman in good health and CMV-seropositive.

The chain uses TRBV6-5 and TRBJ2-1, with a weak D call TRBD2 (6 bases). Germline V lookup: CDR1 MNHEY, CDR2 SVGAGI. The CDR3 has 16 amino acids. V lost 4 bases, J lost 5 bases, and 18 bases lay in between. The CDR3 loop reads CASSSLGLLRNNEQFF. CDR3 sequence (DNA): TGTGCCAGCAGTTCCTTGGGACTTTTGAGGAACAATGAGCAGTTCTTC.

The chain combines TRBV7-2 with TRBJ2-7, with a possible D match to TRBD1 (5 bases). V was shortened by 5 bases and J by 3 bases, with 8 bases between the two germline ends. The germline V gene has CDR1 SGHTA and CDR2 FQGNSA. This CDR3 spans 12 amino acids. The CDR3 region is CASSDDSYEQYF. The CDR3 nucleotides read TGTGCCAGCAGCGACGACAGCTACGAGCAGTACTTC.

This clone was detected once. V and J are TRBV29-1 and TRBJ2-5; 10 bases are a match to TRBD2. Trimming removed 5 bases from V and 4 bases from J; junction bases left unmatched: 10. The germline gives CDR1 SQVTM, CDR2 ANQGSEA. CDR3 length: 15 amino acids. As DNA, the CDR3 is TGCAGCGTTCGCTGGGGTGCTAGCGGGGGAGAGACCCAGTACTTC. It yields the protein CSVRWGASGGETQYF.